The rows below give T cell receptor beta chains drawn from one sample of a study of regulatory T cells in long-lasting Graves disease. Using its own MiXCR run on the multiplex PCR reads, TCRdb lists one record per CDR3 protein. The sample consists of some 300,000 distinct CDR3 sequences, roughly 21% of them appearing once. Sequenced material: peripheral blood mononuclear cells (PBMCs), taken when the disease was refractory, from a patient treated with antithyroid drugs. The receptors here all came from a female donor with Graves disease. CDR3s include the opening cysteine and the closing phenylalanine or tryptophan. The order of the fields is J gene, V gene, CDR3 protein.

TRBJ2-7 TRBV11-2 CASSQEVGAYEQYF
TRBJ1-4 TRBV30 CAWSDREGEKLFF
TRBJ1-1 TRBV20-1 CSASSGRGFEAFF
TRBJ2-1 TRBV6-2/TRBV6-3 CASSDQRTAEFF
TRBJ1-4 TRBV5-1 CASSRTPGPSEKLFF
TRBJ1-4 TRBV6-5 CASSNSGARNEKLFF
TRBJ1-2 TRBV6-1 CASSRPQTGLDGYTF
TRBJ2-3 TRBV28 CASSPALAGSTDTQYF
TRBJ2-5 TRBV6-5 CASSYRREGLWETKYF
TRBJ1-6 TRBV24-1 CATSEVIRDRGHSYNSPLHF
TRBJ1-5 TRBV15 CATGEGPEAPQHF
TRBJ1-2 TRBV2 CASGILEGYTF
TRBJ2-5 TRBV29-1 CSVAYSGTGYQETQYF
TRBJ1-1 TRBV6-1 CASWFRAEAFF
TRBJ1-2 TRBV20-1 CSAAGGYGYTF
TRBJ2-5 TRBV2 CASHNGRQETQYF
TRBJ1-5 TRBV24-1 CATQAGGYQPQHF